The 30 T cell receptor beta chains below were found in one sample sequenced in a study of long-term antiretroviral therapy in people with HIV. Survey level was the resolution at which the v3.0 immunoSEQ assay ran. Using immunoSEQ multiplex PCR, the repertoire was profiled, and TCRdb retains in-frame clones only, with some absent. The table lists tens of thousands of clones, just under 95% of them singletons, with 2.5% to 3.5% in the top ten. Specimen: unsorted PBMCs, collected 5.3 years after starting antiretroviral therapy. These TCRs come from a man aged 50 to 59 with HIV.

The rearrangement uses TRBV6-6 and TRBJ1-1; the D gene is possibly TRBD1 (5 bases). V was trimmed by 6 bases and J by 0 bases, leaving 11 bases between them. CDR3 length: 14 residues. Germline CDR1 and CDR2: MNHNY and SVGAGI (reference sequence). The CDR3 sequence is CASSPGGMNTEAFF. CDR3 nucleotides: TGTGCCAGCAGCCCGGGGGGGATGAACACTGAAGCTTTCTTT.

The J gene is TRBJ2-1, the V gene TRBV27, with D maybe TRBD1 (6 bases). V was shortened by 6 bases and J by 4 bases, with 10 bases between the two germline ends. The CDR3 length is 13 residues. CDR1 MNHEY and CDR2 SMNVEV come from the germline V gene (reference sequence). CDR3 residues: CASSRTAYNEQFF. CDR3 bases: TGTGCCAGCAGCCGGACAGCATACAATGAGCAGTTCTTC.

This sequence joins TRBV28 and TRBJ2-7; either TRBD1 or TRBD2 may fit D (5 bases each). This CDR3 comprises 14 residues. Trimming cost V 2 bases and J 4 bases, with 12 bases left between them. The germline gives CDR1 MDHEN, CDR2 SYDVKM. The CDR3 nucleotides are TGTGCCAGCAGTTTACCCCGGGGCAGATACGAGCAGTACTTC. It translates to CASSLPRGRYEQYF.

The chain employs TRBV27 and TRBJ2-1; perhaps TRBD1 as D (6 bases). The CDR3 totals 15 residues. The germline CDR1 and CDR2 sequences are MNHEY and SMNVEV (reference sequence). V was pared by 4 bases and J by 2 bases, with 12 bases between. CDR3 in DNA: TGTGCCAGCAGTTCGACAGGAAGACCCTACAATGAGCAGTTCTTC. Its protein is CASSSTGRPYNEQFF.

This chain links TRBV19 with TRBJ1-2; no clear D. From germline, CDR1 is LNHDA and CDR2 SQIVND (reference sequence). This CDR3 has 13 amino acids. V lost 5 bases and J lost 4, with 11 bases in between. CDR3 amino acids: CASSFRAGYGYTF. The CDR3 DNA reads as TGTGCCAGTAGTTTTAGGGCCGGCTATGGCTACACCTTC. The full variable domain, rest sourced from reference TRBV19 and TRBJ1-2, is DGGITQSPKYLFRKEGQNVTLSCEQNLNHDAMYWYRQDPGQGLRLIYYSQIVNDFQKGDIAEGYSVSREKKESFPLTVTSAQKNPTAFYLCASSFRAGYGYTFGSGTRLTVV.

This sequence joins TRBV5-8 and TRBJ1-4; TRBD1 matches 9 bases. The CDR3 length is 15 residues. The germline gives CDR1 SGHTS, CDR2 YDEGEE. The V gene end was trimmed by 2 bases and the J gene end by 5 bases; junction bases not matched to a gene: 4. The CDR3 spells CASSFDRGRNEKLFF. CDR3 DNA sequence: TGTGCCAGCAGCTTTGACAGGGGGAGAAATGAAAAACTGTTTTTT.

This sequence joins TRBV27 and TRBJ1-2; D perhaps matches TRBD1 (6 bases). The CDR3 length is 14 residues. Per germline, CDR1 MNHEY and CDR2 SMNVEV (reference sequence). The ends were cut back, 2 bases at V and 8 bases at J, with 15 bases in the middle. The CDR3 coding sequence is TGTGCCAGCAGTTTAAGATTTGGGGGGGGCGGCTACACCTTC. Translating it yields CASSLRFGGGGYTF.

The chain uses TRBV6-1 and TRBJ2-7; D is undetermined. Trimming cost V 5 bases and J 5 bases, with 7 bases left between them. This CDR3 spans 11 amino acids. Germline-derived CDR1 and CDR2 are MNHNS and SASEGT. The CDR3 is CASSYGDEQYF. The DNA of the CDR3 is TGTGCCAGCAGTTACGGAGACGAGCAGTACTTC.

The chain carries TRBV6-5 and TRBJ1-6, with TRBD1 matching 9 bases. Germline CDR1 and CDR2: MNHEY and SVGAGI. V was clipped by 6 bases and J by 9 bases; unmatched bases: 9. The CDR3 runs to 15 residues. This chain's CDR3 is CASRAPGTGFSPLHF. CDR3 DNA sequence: TGTGCCAGCAGGGCCCCCGGGACAGGGTTTTCACCCCTCCACTTT.

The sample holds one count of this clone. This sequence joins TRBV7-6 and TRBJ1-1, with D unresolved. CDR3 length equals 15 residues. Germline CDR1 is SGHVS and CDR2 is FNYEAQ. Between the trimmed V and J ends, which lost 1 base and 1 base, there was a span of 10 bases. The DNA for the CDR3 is TGTGCCAGCAGCTTAGGGGCAGGCCGGAACACTGAAGCTTTCTTT. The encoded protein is CASSLGAGRNTEAFF.

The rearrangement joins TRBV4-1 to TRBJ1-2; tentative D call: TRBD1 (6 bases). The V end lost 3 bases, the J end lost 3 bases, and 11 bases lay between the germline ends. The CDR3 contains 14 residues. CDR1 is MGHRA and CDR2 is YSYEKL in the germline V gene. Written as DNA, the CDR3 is TGCGCCAGCAGCCACCAACAGGGCGACTATGGCTACACCTTC. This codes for CASSHQQGDYGYTF.

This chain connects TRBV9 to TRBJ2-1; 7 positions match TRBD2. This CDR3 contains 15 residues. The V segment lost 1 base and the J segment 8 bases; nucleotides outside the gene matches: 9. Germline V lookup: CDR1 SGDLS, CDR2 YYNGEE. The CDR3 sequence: CASSVMGLQIDEQFF. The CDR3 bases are TGTGCCAGCAGCGTAATGGGACTACAGATCGATGAGCAGTTCTTC.

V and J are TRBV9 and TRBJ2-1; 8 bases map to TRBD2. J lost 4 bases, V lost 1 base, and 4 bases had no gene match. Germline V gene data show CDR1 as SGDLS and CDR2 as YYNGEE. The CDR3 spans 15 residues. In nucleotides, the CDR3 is TGTGCCAGCAGCGTAAGAGCGGGGGTTTACAATGAGCAGTTCTTC. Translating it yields CASSVRAGVYNEQFF.

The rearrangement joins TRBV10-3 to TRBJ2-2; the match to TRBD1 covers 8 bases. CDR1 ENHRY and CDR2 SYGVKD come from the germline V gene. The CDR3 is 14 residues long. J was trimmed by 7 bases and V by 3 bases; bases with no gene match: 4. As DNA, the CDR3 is TGTGCCATCAGTGAAGCAGGGGGCCACGGGGAGCTGTTTTTT. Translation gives CAISEAGGHGELFF.

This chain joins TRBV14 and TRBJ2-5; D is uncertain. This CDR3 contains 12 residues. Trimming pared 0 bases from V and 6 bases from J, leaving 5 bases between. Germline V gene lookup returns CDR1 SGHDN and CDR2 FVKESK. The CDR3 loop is CASSQDLKTQYF. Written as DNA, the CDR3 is TGTGCCAGCAGCCAAGATCTGAAGACCCAGTACTTC.

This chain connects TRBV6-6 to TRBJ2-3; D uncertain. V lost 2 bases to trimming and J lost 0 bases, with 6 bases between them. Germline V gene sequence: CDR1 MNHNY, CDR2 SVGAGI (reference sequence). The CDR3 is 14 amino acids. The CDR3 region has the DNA TGTGCCAGCAGTTACGAATCTAGCACAGATACGCAGTATTTT. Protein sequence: CASSYESSTDTQYF.

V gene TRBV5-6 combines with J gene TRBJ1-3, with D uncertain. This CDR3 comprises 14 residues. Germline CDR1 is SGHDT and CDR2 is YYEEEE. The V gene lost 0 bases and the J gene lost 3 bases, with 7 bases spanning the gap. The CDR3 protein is CASSLGGDGNTIYF. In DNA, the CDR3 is TGTGCCAGCAGCTTGGGTGGAGATGGAAACACCATATATTTT.

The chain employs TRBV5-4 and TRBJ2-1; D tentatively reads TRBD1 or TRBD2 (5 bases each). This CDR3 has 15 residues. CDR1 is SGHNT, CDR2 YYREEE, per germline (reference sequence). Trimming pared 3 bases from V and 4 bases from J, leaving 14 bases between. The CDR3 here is CASSSGTEEYNEQFF. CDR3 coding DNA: TGTGCCAGCAGCTCCGGGACGGAGGAATACAATGAGCAGTTCTTC.

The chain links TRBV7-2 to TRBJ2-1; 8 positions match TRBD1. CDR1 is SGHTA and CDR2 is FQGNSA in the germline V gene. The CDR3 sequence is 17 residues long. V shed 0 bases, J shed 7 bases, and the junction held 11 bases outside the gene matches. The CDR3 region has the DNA TGTGCCAGCAGCTTAGCGCCTGGGCAGGGGGCGAGGAATGAGCAGTTCTTC. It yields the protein CASSLAPGQGARNEQFF.

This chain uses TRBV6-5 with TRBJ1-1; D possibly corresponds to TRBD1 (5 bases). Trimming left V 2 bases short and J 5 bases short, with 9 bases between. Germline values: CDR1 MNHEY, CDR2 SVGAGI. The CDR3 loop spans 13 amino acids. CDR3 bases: TGTGCCAGCAGTTACCCCGGGGGGACTGAAGCTTTCTTT. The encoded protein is CASSYPGGTEAFF.

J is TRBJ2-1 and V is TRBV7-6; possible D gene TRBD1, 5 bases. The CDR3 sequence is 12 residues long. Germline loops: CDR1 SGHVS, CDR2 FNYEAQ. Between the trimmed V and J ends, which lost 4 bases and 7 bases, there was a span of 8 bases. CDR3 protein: CASSSQGNEQFF. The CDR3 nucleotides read TGTGCCAGCAGCTCTCAGGGAAATGAGCAGTTCTTC.

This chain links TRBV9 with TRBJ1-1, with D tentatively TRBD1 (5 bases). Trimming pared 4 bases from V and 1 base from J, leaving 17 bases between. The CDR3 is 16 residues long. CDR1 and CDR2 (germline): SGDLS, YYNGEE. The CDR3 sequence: CASSPPPGLQNTEAFF. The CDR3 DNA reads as TGTGCCAGCAGCCCCCCCCCGGGACTCCAGAACACTGAAGCTTTCTTT.

The CDR3 is CASSLRIRAVPGGVNEQFF. CDR3 in DNA: TGTGCCAGCAGTTTGCGTATCCGGGCTGTCCCAGGGGGGGTTAATGAGCAGTTCTTC. The chain is built from TRBV2 and TRBJ2-1; D is tentatively TRBD1 or TRBD2 (7 bases each). The CDR3 spans 19 residues. Trimming pared 5 bases from V and 7 bases from J, leaving 30 bases between. The V gene's germline CDR1 is SNHLY and CDR2 FYNNEI. The complete variable domain, with remaining parts taken from reference TRBV2 and TRBJ2-1, reads EPEVTQTPSHQVTQMGQEVILRCVPISNHLYFYWYRQILGQKVEFLVSFYNNEISEKSEIFDDQFSVERPDGSNFTLKIRSTKLEDSAMYFCASSLRIRAVPGGVNEQFFGPGTRLTVL.

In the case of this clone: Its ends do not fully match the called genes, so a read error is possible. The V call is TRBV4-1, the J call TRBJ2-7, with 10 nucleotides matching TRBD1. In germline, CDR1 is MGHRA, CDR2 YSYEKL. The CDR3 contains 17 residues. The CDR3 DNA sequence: TGCGCCAGCAGCCAAGATGAGTGGGACAGGGGTTCCTCCGAGCAGTACTTC. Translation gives CASSQDEWDRGSSEQYF.

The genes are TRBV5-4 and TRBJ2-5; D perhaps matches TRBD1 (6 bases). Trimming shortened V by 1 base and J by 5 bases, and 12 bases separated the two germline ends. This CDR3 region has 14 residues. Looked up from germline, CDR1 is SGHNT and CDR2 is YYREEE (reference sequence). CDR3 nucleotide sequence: TGTGCCAGCAGCTTGACAGGGCCATCGGAGACCCAGTACTTC. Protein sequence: CASSLTGPSETQYF.

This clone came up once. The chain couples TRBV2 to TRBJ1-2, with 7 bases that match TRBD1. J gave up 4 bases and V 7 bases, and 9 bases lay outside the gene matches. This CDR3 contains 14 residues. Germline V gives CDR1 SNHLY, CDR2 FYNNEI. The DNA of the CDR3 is TGTGCCAGCATGGGGGACAGCGGAATCTATGGCTACACCTTC. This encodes CASMGDSGIYGYTF.

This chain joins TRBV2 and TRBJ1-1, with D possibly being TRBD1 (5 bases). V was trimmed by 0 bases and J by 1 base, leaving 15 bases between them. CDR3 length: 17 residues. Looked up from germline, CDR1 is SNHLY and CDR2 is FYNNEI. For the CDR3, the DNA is TGTGCCAGCAGTGAAGCTGGGGCAGGCCCCCGGAACACTGAAGCTTTCTTT. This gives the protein CASSEAGAGPRNTEAFF.

CDR3 amino acids: CASSLQRQNTEAFF. DNA for the CDR3: TGCGCCAGCAGCCTTCAGCGACAGAACACTGAAGCTTTCTTT. The chain employs TRBV4-1 and TRBJ1-1; D not certain. The length of the CDR3 is 14 residues. Per the germline V gene, CDR1 is MGHRA and CDR2 is YSYEKL. Trimming pared 4 bases from V and 1 base from J, leaving 10 bases between.

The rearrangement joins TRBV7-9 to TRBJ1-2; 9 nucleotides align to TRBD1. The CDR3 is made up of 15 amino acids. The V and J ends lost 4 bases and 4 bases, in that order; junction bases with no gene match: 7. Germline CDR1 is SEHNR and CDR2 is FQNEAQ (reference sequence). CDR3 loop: CASSSTGGVGYGYTF. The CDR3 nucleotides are TGTGCCAGCAGCTCTACAGGGGGCGTCGGCTATGGCTACACCTTC.

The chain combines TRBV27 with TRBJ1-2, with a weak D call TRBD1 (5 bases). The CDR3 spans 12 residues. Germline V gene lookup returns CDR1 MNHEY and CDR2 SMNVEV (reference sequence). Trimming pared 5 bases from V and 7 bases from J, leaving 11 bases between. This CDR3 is CASSLQGFGYTF. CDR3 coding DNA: TGTGCCAGCAGTCTCCAGGGTTTTGGCTACACCTTC.